This T cell receptor (beta chain) was captured by sequencing in a study of blood T cells in healthy people across ages. Study results and limitations: Diversity was estimated from one million T cells, and these estimates were considered underestimates.

Each donor supplied around 10 milliliters of peripheral blood. PCR was performed a second time for about 7 to 12 cycles using a sample-barcoded 5' primer and a J-beta primer mix. Every cDNA was tagged by a template-switch adaptor with 12 random nucleotides. TCRdb fed the 5' RACE reads into MiXCR, producing one record per CDR3 protein. Among roughly 640,000 distinct CDR3 sequences, less than 35% were seen once, and the ten largest hold 15% to 18%. This clonotype was detected ten times or more. The antigen is undetermined. This CDR3 comprises 13 residues. The junction had 5 bases not matched to a gene; V was cut back by 10 bases and J by 2 bases. Looked up from germline, CDR1 is SNHLY and CDR2 is FYNNEI.

The sequence came from a woman older than 75 in good health. Sequencing used blood. The chain is built from TRBV2 and TRBJ2-7; 10 bases line up with TRBD1. DNA of the CDR3: TGTGCCACCGCCGGGACAGGGGCCTACGAGCAGTACTTC. This gives the protein CATAGTGAYEQYF. Using reference TRBV2 and TRBJ2-7 for the parts outside the CDR3, the full variable domain is EPEVTQTPSHQVTQMGQEVILRCVPISNHLYFYWYRQILGQKVEFLVSFYNNEISEKSEIFDDQFSVERPDGSNFTLKIRSTKLEDSAMYFCATAGTGAYEQYFGPGTRLTVT.